This is a list of T cell receptor beta chains from one sample in a study of T cell repertoires in aging, cancer and after chemotherapy. MiXCR, run by TCRdb on the multiplex PCR reads, gives a single entry per CDR3 protein. Of about 6,700 distinct CDR3 sequences listed, 22% are singletons. Sequencing was carried out using blood. These receptors came from a human donor with a blood cancer. The CDR3 runs from the conserved cysteine through the conserved F or W. The order of the fields is V gene, J gene, D gene, CDR3 protein. D genes are given only for firm matches.

>TRBV24-1|TRBJ2-1|.
CATRADSYNEQFF
>TRBV28|TRBJ1-3|TRBD1
CASSGAGGAGNTIYF
>TRBV5-1|TRBJ2-1|.
CASSPNPSSYNEQFF
>TRBV6-5|TRBJ2-5|TRBD1
CASSPTGSLQTQYF
>TRBV27|TRBJ1-4|TRBD1
CASTFGTGHEKLFF
>TRBV25-1|TRBJ1-2|.
CASSVGRGYTF
>TRBV27|TRBJ1-5|.
CASSFRDNQPQHF
>TRBV6-1|TRBJ2-2|TRBD1
CASKLRDSVTGELFF
>TRBV15|TRBJ2-3|TRBD2
CATSSANDAGGRIRTDTQYF
>TRBV19|TRBJ1-3|.
CASSSHPGLGIRNTIYF
>TRBV14|TRBJ1-6|.
CASSPSRLLKNSPLHF
>TRBV5-1|TRBJ2-7|.
CASSLGRVSYEQYF
>TRBV10-3|TRBJ2-1|.
CAISDIAAGPNEQFF
>TRBV6-6|TRBJ2-3|TRBD2
CASSYLRTSGSVNTDTQYF
>TRBV30|TRBJ1-6|.
CAWSSGGANNSPLHF
>TRBV30|TRBJ2-3|.
CAWDFTGDTQYF
>TRBV29-1|TRBJ1-2|.
CSVDPRGDYGYTF
>TRBV7-6|TRBJ2-7|TRBD2
CASSPTSGRIEQYF
>TRBV20-1|TRBJ2-7|.
CSASPGHMATYEQYF
>TRBV20-1|TRBJ1-2|.
CSASLVAGIDYGYTF
>TRBV12-3/TRBV12-4|TRBJ2-5|TRBD2
CASSPLRTSRDTQYF
>TRBV7-2|TRBJ2-2|TRBD1
CASSLPRQGIPGELFF
>TRBV6-2/TRBV6-3|TRBJ1-2|TRBD1
CASSSTPGGTGGMNYGYTF
>TRBV5-4|TRBJ2-2|TRBD2
CASRPGTSGPTGELFF
>TRBV19|TRBJ1-3|TRBD1
CASRTTGGTGNTIYF
>TRBV7-2|TRBJ2-2|.
CASSPTGPGTTGELFF
>TRBV5-6|TRBJ2-2|TRBD1
CASSRDRGRGTGELFF
>TRBV12-3/TRBV12-4|TRBJ1-1|.
CASRDGGAFF
>TRBV5-1|TRBJ1-4|.
CASRPGPRGEKLFF
>TRBV7-2|TRBJ2-5|.
CASSLGTHKETQYF
>TRBV5-1|TRBJ2-7|TRBD1
CASSGSGQATYEQYF
>TRBV13|TRBJ2-7|.
CASTLGGAPYEQYF
>TRBV7-2|TRBJ2-7|TRBD2
CASSVLAGVGEQYF
>TRBV19|TRBJ2-3|TRBD2
CASSLAGGDTQYF
>TRBV29-1|TRBJ2-1|TRBD2
CSVEGLAGGSYNEQFF
>TRBV28|TRBJ2-1|TRBD2
CASSLSTSGSSYNEQFF